This T cell receptor beta chain was recovered during a study of shared clonotypes between healthy human individuals. Overall study results and limits: Only blood samples were collected, and tissue repertoires likely differ.

Produced via immunoSEQ multiplex PCR; TCRdb's table is partial and in-frame only. Of roughly 650,000 clones listed, 95% to 97% are singletons. CD45RO negativity and positive selection for CCR7 defined naive CD8 cells, a population that excluded terminally differentiated effector memory CD45RA+ cells. Germline lookup yields CDR1 SQVTM and CDR2 ANQGSEA. The V and J ends lost 5 bases and 2 bases respectively, with 4 bases between them. CDR3 length equals 10 residues. This clone is a singleton in its sample. Its specificity is unknown. Other DNA variants within this sample encode the same CDR3. V is TRBV29-1 and J is TRBJ2-7, with no clear D. This TCR came from a woman in her twenties or thirties in good health. The sample comprised naive CD8+ T cells sorted from blood. CDR3 bases: TGCAGCGTTATTACCTACGAGCAGTACTTC. Amino acids: CSVITYEQYF.